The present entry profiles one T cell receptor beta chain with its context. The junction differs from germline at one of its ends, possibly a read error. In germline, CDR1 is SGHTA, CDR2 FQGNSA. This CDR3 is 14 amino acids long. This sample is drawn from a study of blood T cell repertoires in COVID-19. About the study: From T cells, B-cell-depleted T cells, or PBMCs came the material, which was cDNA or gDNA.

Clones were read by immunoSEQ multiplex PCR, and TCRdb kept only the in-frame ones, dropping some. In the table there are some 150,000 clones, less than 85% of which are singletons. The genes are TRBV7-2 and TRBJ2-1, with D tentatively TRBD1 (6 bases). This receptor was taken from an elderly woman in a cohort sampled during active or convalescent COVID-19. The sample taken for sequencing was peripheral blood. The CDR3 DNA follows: TGTGCCAGCAGCCAGGGGATAGGATACACTGAGCAGTTCTTC. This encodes CASSQGIGYTEQFF.